The present entry profiles one T cell receptor beta chain with its context. This clonotype was recorded at least ten times. It lacks a known antigen. Per-base quality was not reported, and no clone a single base away is much larger than it. To synthesize cDNA, template-switch 5'RACE was performed with a primer carrying a 10-nucleotide random unique molecular identifier so that each TCR transcript was tagged. Every sequencing run covered 15-18 subjects and yielded more than 180 million TCR-beta sequences. The RNeasy kit was used for extraction of total RNA. TCR-beta VDJ regions were amplified with primers for the TCR constant region and the 5'RACE anchor, using the KAPA Real-time Library Amplification kit. Sample indexes and Illumina adaptors were added in a first PCR, and a second PCR then increased library yield. The roughly 650 bp TCR product was size-selected on a 2% E-gel SizeSelection system after Ampure bead purification. Library quality was checked on a Bioanalyzer, concentration was measured with Qubit, and libraries were quantified with the Kapa Library Quantification kit before pooling. An Illumina HiSeq 2500 sequenced the libraries paired-end 2 x 150 bp. To increase sequence diversity, about 25-30% phiX was spiked into each library pool. In the paper's pipeline: The quality-filtered reads were processed with the UMI-based MiGEC pipeline, whose error correction step removed more than 85% of the raw TCR sequences. VDJ genes were aligned to IMGT germline references, and clonotypes were defined by unique CDR3 amino acid sequence plus V-J genes. Clonal expansion, Shannon diversity and CDR3 relatedness were evaluated with VDJtools (CalcPairwiseDistances, ClusterSamples), while phylogenetic trees were built in CLCbio workbench. Expanded clones were defined as having at least 8 unique UMIs, based on coefficient-of-variation modelling across technical triplicates. TCRdb reworked the public reads: Q25 trimming with fastp, MiXCR clone assembly, productive beta chains retained. Duplicate CDR3 protein sequences are folded into a single record with the most common DNA and genes. These V and J calls are TCRdb output, not the study's own analysis. Here the sample has some 50,000 distinct CDR3 sequences; under 15% occur a single time. Roughly 4.5% of the sample is held by the ten biggest clonotypes.

In light of the paper, this sample's time point label describes: longitudinal time-point 2. Unsorted PBMC libraries were generated from 2 million PBMCs stored in RNAlater at -80 °C until RNA extraction. Peripheral blood was subjected to Ficoll-Hypaque density gradient centrifugation to isolate PBMCs, which were then cryopreserved in liquid nitrogen. This sample is part of a study of neurological immune-mediated disorders (dated by TCRdb to the late 2010s). For the study in its entirety: Peripheral blood TCR-beta repertoires from HTLV-I-associated myelopathy (HAM/TSP) patients, multiple sclerosis patients and healthy controls were compared by UMI-based sequencing. Each longitudinal HAM/TSP and healthy donor was sampled at 3 time-points spaced at about 3-45 month intervals. The approximately 110 TCR-beta libraries included longitudinal samples, technical triplicates and paired sorted CD4+ and CD8+ T-cell subsets alongside PBMC samples. The cohort was made up of around 70 subjects, consisting of roughly 15 HAM/TSP patients, around 35 multiple sclerosis patients and about 20 healthy controls. What the work shows at the level of the full study, not this receptor alone: TCR clonal expansion was highest in HAM/TSP patients and lowest in MS patients, with MS patients falling below even healthy controls. Across subjects, expanded clones never shared an identical CDR3 amino acid sequence, which suggests that the TCR-beta repertoires in every group were private.

The CDR3 numbers 16 residues from cysteine through phenylalanine. This entry keeps only the CDR3 DNA: 48 bases, framed from base 1. Sample: PBMCs. In this chain, TRBV21-1 is recombined with TRBJ2-6. TRBV21-1 is a pseudogene locus. The TCR was taken from a male donor with HTLV-1-associated myelopathy (HAM/TSP). The nucleotide sequence reads as follows: TGTGCCAGCAGCAAAGACGCCGGACCTGGGGCCAACGTCCTGACTTTC. It encodes CASSKDAGPGANVLTF.